Presented here are 5 T cell receptor beta chains from one specimen sequenced in a study of cytomegalovirus exposure and HLA in healthy donors. Profiling relied on immunoSEQ multiplex PCR, and the TCRdb table lists in-frame clones only, not all of them. The profile shows around 200,000 clones, about three quarters of them singletons. The specimen was PBMCs. The receptors here all came from a woman aged 25 to 39 in good health and CMV-seronegative.

V gene TRBV27 combines with J gene TRBJ2-7, with 10 bases identical to TRBD1. Looked up from germline, CDR1 is MNHEY and CDR2 is SMNVEV (reference sequence). CDR3 length equals 15 residues. V lost 6 bases to trimming and J lost 3 bases; unmatched junction nucleotides: 8. The CDR3 bases are TGTGCCAGCAGACCACCAGGACAGGGGGGCTACGAGCAGTACTTC. It codes for CASRPPGQGGYEQYF.

For this clone: One end of the junction is discordant with germline, which a read error may explain. The chain recombines TRBV30 with TRBJ2-7, with TRBD2 identical over 11 bases. The CDR3 is 14 amino acids. In germline, CDR1 is GTSNPN, CDR2 SVGIG (reference sequence). The CDR3 region is CAWSAAGLAVLRRF. In DNA, the CDR3 is TGTGCCTGGAGTGCCGCGGGACTAGCGGTCTTACGCCGATTC.

The rearrangement joins TRBV5-4 to TRBJ2-1; TRBD1 matches 7 bases. Germline values: CDR1 SGHNT, CDR2 YYREEE (reference sequence). Trimming removed 2 bases from V and 5 bases from J; junction bases left unmatched: 4. This CDR3 comprises 14 residues. The chain's CDR3 is CASSLRTGHNEQFF. The CDR3 coding sequence is TGTGCCAGCAGCTTAAGGACAGGTCACAATGAGCAGTTCTTC.

This clone was observed a handful of times. This chain uses TRBV6-5 with TRBJ2-7; 8 bases match TRBD1. The length of the CDR3 is 15 residues. Germline assignment: CDR1 MNHEY and CDR2 SVGAGI. Unmatched junction bases numbered 14, after V lost 8 bases and J lost 5 bases. CDR3 DNA sequence: TGTGCCAGCGCTTTATCCCAGGGGGCGTATAACGAGCAGTACTTC. Amino acids: CASALSQGAYNEQYF.

This clone was counted only a few times. Written as DNA, the CDR3 is TGTGCCAGCACGGAGCAATATAATTCACCCCTCCACTTT. This translates into CASTEQYNSPLHF. V gene TRBV6-1 combines with J gene TRBJ1-6; no firm D call. CDR3 length equals 13 residues. V lost 7 bases and J 4 bases, leaving 8 bases between the germline ends. Germline-derived CDR1 and CDR2 are MNHNS and SASEGT.